These T cell receptor beta chains were read from a single sample in a study of tumor-infiltrating lymphocytes in oesophageal squamous cell carcinoma. Using its own MiXCR run on the PCR reads, TCRdb lists one record per CDR3 protein. Found here are some 21,000 distinct CDR3 sequences, 30% to 40% of them singletons; the top ten hold under 40%. Sample: esophageal tumor tissue. All receptors come from a male donor with esophageal squamous cell carcinoma. Both conserved end residues are part of each CDR3. A D gene is named only where the DNA matches it firmly. Size is omitted from some rows. Given values are once, few, many or a class for expanded clones.

d_call clone_size j_call v_call cdr3_nt cdr3_aa
. many TRBJ2-4 TRBV10-2 TGCGCCAGCAGTGAGCGAACAGAAAACATTCAGTACTTC CASSERTENIQYF
. . TRBJ2-5 TRBV11-3 TGTGCCAGCGGCAAGGACCAAGAGACCCAGTACTTC CASGKDQETQYF
TRBD2 . TRBJ2-3 TRBV9 TGTGCCAGCAGCACCACTAGCGGGGGACCAGATACGCAGTATTTT CASSTTSGGPDTQYF
. large TRBJ2-5 TRBV7-3 TGTGCCAGCAGCCGGGTGGGGGCCAACCCCCGAGAGACCCAGTACTTC CASSRVGANPRETQYF
TRBD2 . TRBJ2-7 TRBV12-3/TRBV12-4 TGTGCCAGCAGTTTGGGCGGGAGGCCAAGCGAGCAGTACTTC CASSLGGRPSEQYF
TRBD2 . TRBJ2-7 TRBV7-2 TGTGCCAGCAGCCAGCAAGCGGGAGGGTCCTACGAGCAGTACTTC CASSQQAGGSYEQYF
. many TRBJ2-7 TRBV7-6 TGTGCCAGCAGCTTAACAACGGGGTACGAGCAGTACTTC CASSLTTGYEQYF
TRBD2 . TRBJ2-1 TRBV28 TGTGCCAGCAGTCGATTGGTTGGCAGGGCAACGCTGCTAGCGGATAATGAGCAGTTCTTC CASSRLVGRATLLADNEQFF
. many TRBJ2-3 TRBV12-3/TRBV12-4 TGTGCCAGCAGTTTGGGGGACCGGTGGCGAGATACGCAGTATTTT CASSLGDRWRDTQYF
. . TRBJ2-7 TRBV7-8 TGTGCCAGCAGCTTTGGACAGCTCTCCTACGAGCAGTACTTC CASSFGQLSYEQYF
. many TRBJ2-7 TRBV5-1 TGCGCCAGCAGCCCCGGGGGAAGCTCCTACGAGCAGTACTTC CASSPGGSSYEQYF
. once TRBJ2-7 TRBV24-1 TGTGCCACCAGTGATGCGTCTGGAGACAACTACAATGAGCAGTACTTC CATSDASGDNYNEQYF
. many TRBJ1-4 TRBV5-6 TGTGCCAGCAGCTTGCGGGAGATTAATGAAAAACTGTTTTTT CASSLREINEKLFF
. . TRBJ2-5 TRBV6-6 TGTGCCACCAGACGGGAGACCCAGTACTTC CATRRETQYF
TRBD1 many TRBJ2-5 TRBV27 TGTGCCACCAGACAGACAGGGGGCGTCCAGCAGTACTTC CATRQTGGVQQYF
. . TRBJ2-7 TRBV20-1 TGCAGTGCTAGGGGCGGCAGAGACTACGAGCAGTACTTC CSARGGRDYEQYF
TRBD1 . TRBJ2-7 TRBV27 TGTGCCAGCAGTTCCGCCGGACAGGGGGCCAACGAGCAGTACTTC CASSSAGQGANEQYF
TRBD1 . TRBJ2-2 TRBV7-9 TGTGCCAGCAGCTCCAGACAGGGCCCCACCGGGGAGCTGTTTTTT CASSSRQGPTGELFF
TRBD2 few TRBJ2-1 TRBV7-3 TGTGCCAGCAGCCCCTCTAGCGGGGCTCAGGGCGAGCAGTTCTTC CASSPSSGAQGEQFF
TRBD2 many TRBJ2-1 TRBV9 TGTGCCAGCAGTCTTATAGCGGGCTACGACAATGAGCAGTTCTTC CASSLIAGYDNEQFF
. . TRBJ2-5 TRBV3-1 TGTGCCAGCAGCCAAGATACGGAAGAGACCCAGTACTTC CASSQDTEETQYF
. many TRBJ2-1 TRBV7-2 TGTGCCAGCAGGGATGCAAATGAGCAGTTCTTC CASRDANEQFF
. many TRBJ2-1 TRBV6-2/TRBV6-3 TGTGCCAGCAGTTACTGGGCAGCCAGGGATAACAATGAGCAGTTCTTC CASSYWAARDNNEQFF
. many TRBJ2-5 TRBV10-2 TGCGCCAGCAGTGACCCTGCGGGGCCTACAAGAGAGACCCAGTACTTC CASSDPAGPTRETQYF
. . TRBJ2-7 TRBV5-6 TGTGCCAGCAGCGGCCGTGGCAGGGCCTACGAGCAGTACTTC CASSGRGRAYEQYF
TRBD2 many TRBJ2-4 TRBV6-6 TGTGCCAGCAGTTACCCCAGGGAGGGGGCCAAAAACATTCAGTACTTC CASSYPREGAKNIQYF
. few TRBJ2-3 TRBV15 TGTGCCACCAGCAGAGTACCCGACTCCCGGCCCTCTAGCACAGATACGCAGTATTTT CATSRVPDSRPSSTDTQYF
. few TRBJ2-6 TRBV20-1 TGCAGTGCTAGAAGGAAGTCTTTCTCTGGGGCCAACGTCCTGACTTTC CSARRKSFSGANVLTF
. many TRBJ2-7 TRBV5-5 TGTGCCAGCACCTACTCGGCCGGAGCCTACGAGCAGTACTTC CASTYSAGAYEQYF
TRBD1 . TRBJ1-1 TRBV12-3/TRBV12-4 TGTGCCAGCAGGCTCGGACAGGCGAACACTGAAGCTTTCTTT CASRLGQANTEAFF
. . TRBJ1-6 TRBV20-1 TGCAGTGCTAGAGACCCCACGGGGATGGGCTATAATTCACCCCTCCACTTT CSARDPTGMGYNSPLHF
. medium-sized TRBJ2-1 TRBV7-8 TGTGCCAGCAGCCCCCTTCGAGGGGGAATGGATGAGCAGTTCTTC CASSPLRGGMDEQFF
TRBD2 many TRBJ2-5 TRBV5-4 TGTGCCAGCAGCCCCGGGGGGGGGAGTGAGACCCAGTACTTC CASSPGGGSETQYF
. . TRBJ1-2 TRBV30 TGTGCCTGGAGTGTACTAAATGATGGCTACACCTTC CAWSVLNDGYTF
. . TRBJ1-1 TRBV7-6 TGTGCCAGCAGCCAAGACACGAACACTGAAGCTTTCTTT CASSQDTNTEAFF
. . TRBJ2-3 TRBV11-1 TGTGCCAGCAGCTTAGGTAGTGGGGAAGATACGCAGTATTTT CASSLGSGEDTQYF
TRBD1 once TRBJ2-7 TRBV6-5 TGTGCCAGCAGTGAATACGGGGACAGCTCCTACGAGCAGTACTTC CASSEYGDSSYEQYF
TRBD2 few TRBJ2-2 TRBV7-8 TGTGCCAGCAGCCGGACTAGCGGGGGGCCCGCGAACACCGGGGAGCTGTTTTTT CASSRTSGGPANTGELFF
TRBD1 . TRBJ1-5 TRBV7-8 TGTGCCAGCAGCTTTAACAGGGGTTACAATCAGCCCCAGCATTTT CASSFNRGYNQPQHF
TRBD1 . TRBJ2-5 TRBV7-4 TGTGCCAGCACCCTGGGCCAGGGGGCTCTTTGGACCCAGTACTTC CASTLGQGALWTQYF